These T cell receptor beta chains were read from a single sample in a study of shared clonotypes between healthy human individuals. Using immunoSEQ multiplex PCR, the repertoire was profiled, and TCRdb retains in-frame clones only, with some absent. There are millions of clones in the sample; 95% occur only once, and 0.13% lies in the top ten. The sequencing input was naive CD4+ T cells sorted from blood. These receptors were taken from a man younger than 35 in good health. Each CDR3 is given with its conserved first and last residue. A D gene is named only where the DNA matches it firmly. Clone size is not always given. Where it is, it says once, few, many or a class for expanded clones.

>.|TRBV5-4|.|TRBJ1-3
TGTGCCAGCAGCTTGGCCGCGTCAGACTCTGGAAACACCATATATTTT
CASSLAASDSGNTIYF
>.|TRBV5-4|once|TRBJ2-7
TGTGCCAGCAGCCACCCTTCGGGAGCTTCGTACGAGCAGTACTTC
CASSHPSGASYEQYF
>TRBD2|TRBV5-1|.|TRBJ2-3
TGCGCCAGCAGCACCGGGACTAGCGGGGGCACAGATACGCAGTATTTT
CASSTGTSGGTDTQYF
>TRBD1|TRBV5-6|.|TRBJ2-7
TGTGCCAGCAGCTACGGGACAGGGGGAGCGTACTTC
CASSYGTGGAYF
>.|TRBV10-3|.|TRBJ1-5
TGTGCCATCAGTGAGACAAATCAGCCCCAGCATTTT
CAISETNQPQHF
>.|TRBV7-2|.|TRBJ1-5
TGTGCCAGCAGCTATCCACCCGGACAGAAAAATCAGCCCCAGCATTTT
CASSYPPGQKNQPQHF
>.|TRBV19|.|TRBJ1-1
TGTGCCAGTAGTATAGGGGGTCAAATGAACACTGAAGCTTTCTTT
CASSIGGQMNTEAFF
>TRBD1|TRBV10-3|once|TRBJ2-7
TGTGCCATCAGTGAGTTTTTGGGACAGGGGGCGAATGAGCAGTACTTC
CAISEFLGQGANEQYF
>.|TRBV30|.|TRBJ2-7
TGTGCCTGGAAAGGACTATCCTACGAGCAGTACTTC
CAWKGLSYEQYF
>.|TRBV7-2|.|TRBJ2-3
TGTGCCAGCAGCTTCCCGGCTACGCAGTATTTT
CASSFPATQYF
>.|TRBV7-2|.|TRBJ2-1
TGTGCCAGCAGCTTAAGGCTAGCGAGTGAGCAGTTCTTC
CASSLRLASEQFF
>.|TRBV2|.|TRBJ2-5
TGTGCCAGCAGTAGAGTGGAGACCCAGTACTTC
CASSRVETQYF
>.|TRBV6-1|.|TRBJ1-6
TGTGCCGGCAGGCTAGAAACTTCACCCCTCCACTTT
CAGRLETSPLHF
>.|TRBV30|.|TRBJ2-1
TGTGCCTGGAGTGTACGGGAGACAGCCAGGAGAAACAATGAGCAGTTCTTC
CAWSVRETARRNNEQFF
>TRBD1|TRBV5-4|.|TRBJ2-7
TGTGCCAGCAGGAGGTCGGGACAGGGTAGTGGGGAGCAGTACTTC
CASRRSGQGSGEQYF
>.|TRBV9|.|TRBJ2-1
TGTGCCAGCAGCGCTAAACAGGGACGAGGTATTTATGGGGAGCAGTTCTTC
CASSAKQGRGIYGEQFF
>.|TRBV18|.|TRBJ2-7
TGTGCCAGCTCACCTTCCGCTAGCGTTTACTACGAGCAGTACTTC
CASSPSASVYYEQYF
>.|TRBV5-1|.|TRBJ2-7
TGCGCCAGCAGCTTGGGAGGAGGGGGCCTCGACGAGCAGTACTTC
CASSLGGGGLDEQYF